The T cell receptor beta chain under discussion was sequenced for a study of cytomegalovirus exposure and HLA in healthy donors. In the study overall: Among roughly 180 million T cells, an earlier analysis found around 100 million unique TCR beta sequences. Of all 360 or so donors who were genotyped, roughly 81% belonged to the Caucasian-associated ancestry cluster.

Study observations and caveats: At a 0.05 false discovery rate, a later analysis found 16,951 TCR beta sequences to be associated with HLA alleles. Follow-up analysis later connected one missense variant in DCLRE1C with trimming of TCR beta V- and J-genes.

Notes on this clone: Its antigen is unidentified.

From germline, CDR1 is SGHNT and CDR2 YYREEE (reference sequence). With 4 bases removed from V and 0 bases from J, the gap between germline ends came to 10 bases. CDR3 length: 15 amino acids. The PCR used 60 Vbeta and 13 Jbeta primers. Some clones are missing from TCRdb's copy, which holds only in-frame ones; the method was immunoSEQ multiplex PCR. Recorded for this sample: under 40,000 clones. The receptor comes from a female donor in good health and CMV-seronegative. This sequence joins TRBV5-4 and TRBJ2-2, with D hard to call. The specimen sequenced was PBMCs. The CDR3 DNA reads as TGTGCCAGCAGCATACTCAGCGCGAACACCGGGGAGCTGTTTTTT. Residues: CASSILSANTGELFF.